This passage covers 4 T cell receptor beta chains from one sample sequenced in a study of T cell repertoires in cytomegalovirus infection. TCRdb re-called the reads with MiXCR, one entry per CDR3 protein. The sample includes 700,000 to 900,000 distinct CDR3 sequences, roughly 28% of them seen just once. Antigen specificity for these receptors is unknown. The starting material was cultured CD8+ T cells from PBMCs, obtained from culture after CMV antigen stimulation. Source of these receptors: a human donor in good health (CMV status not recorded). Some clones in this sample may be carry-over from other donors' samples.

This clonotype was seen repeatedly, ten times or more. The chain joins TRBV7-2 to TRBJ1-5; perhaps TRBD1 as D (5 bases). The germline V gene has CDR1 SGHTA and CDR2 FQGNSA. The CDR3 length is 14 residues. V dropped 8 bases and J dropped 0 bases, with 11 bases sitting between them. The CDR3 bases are TGTGCCAGCGCCCTAGGGGTTAGCAATCAGCCCCAGCATTTT. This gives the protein CASALGVSNQPQHF.

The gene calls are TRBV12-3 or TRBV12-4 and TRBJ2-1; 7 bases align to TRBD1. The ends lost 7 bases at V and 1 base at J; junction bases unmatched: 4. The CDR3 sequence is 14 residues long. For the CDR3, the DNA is TGTGCCAGCACCATGACAGGGTCCTACAATGAGCAGTTCTTC. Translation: CASTMTGSYNEQFF.

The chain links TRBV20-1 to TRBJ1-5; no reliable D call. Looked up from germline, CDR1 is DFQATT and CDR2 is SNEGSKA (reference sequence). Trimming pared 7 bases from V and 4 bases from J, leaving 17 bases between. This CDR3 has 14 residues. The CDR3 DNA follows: TGCAGTGTTGGACCCAAGCTGGGGAATCAGCCCCAGCATTTT. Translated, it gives CSVGPKLGNQPQHF.

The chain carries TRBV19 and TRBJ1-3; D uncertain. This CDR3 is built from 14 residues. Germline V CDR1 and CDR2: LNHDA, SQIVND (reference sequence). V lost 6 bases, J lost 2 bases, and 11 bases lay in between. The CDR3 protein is CASSFTLAGNTIYF. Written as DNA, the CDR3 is TGTGCCAGTAGCTTCACCCTCGCTGGAAACACCATATATTTT.